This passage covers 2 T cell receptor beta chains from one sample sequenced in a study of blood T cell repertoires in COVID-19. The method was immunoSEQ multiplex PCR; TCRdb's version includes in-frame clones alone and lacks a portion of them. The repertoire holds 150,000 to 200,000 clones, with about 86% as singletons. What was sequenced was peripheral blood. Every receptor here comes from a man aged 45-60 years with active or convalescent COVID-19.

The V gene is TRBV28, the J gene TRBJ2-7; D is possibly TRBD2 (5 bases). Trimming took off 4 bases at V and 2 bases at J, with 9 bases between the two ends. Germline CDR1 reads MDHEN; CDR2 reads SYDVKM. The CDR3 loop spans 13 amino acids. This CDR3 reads CASSWSGTYEQYF. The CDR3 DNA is TGTGCCAGCAGTTGGAGCGGTACCTACGAGCAGTACTTC.

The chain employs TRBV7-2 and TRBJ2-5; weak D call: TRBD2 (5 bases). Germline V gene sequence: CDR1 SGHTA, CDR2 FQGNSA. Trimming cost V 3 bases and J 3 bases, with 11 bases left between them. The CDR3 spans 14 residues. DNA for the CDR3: TGTGCCAGCAGCTTCGGGAATCAAAAAGAGACCCAGTACTTC. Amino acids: CASSFGNQKETQYF.